Included here is one TCR beta chain sequence, with context. What it binds is not known. Germline CDR1 reads MDHEN; CDR2 reads SYDVKM. Germline trimming cut 6 bases from V and 1 base from J; bases unmatched to any gene: 4. This CDR3 has 14 amino acids. This sample was included in a study of T cells after posttransplantation cyclophosphamide. Study outcomes and limitations: Donor-recipient repertoire similarity was low at 1-2 months, rising over year one. Blood and skin or GI T cell repertoires showed limited TRB overlap. TRB clonality was highly associated with recipient CMV seropositivity and reactivation.

Generated by immunoSEQ multiplex PCR, the TCRdb table keeps only in-frame clones and is missing some. The sample yields 15,000 to 17,000 clones, approximately 84% seen once. Sampled 1 year posttransplant, controls received myeloablative marrow transplants, methotrexate and a calcineurin inhibitor. The source of this sequence is a male patient aged 18 to 35 who received an allogeneic stem cell transplant from a related donor, was CMV-positive, and had no GVHD. Some T cells may trace back to the graft donor. The input for sequencing was PBMCs, taken 371 days after allogeneic stem cell transplant with calcineurin inhibitor and methotrexate. This chain links TRBV28 with TRBJ1-2, with 8 bases matching TRBD1. The CDR3 nucleotides are TGTGCCAGCAGGGGGACAGGAGTTAACTATGGCTACACCTTC. This translates into CASRGTGVNYGYTF.